This record looks at one TCR beta chain sequence and its context. From germline, CDR1 is SQVTM and CDR2 ANQGSEA. The V and J ends lost 1 base and 0 bases, in that order; junction bases with no gene match: 7. There are 16 residues in the CDR3. Reverse transcription of roughly 0.5 to 1 ug RNA was performed with random hexamers. In TCRdb, the immunoSEQ multiplex PCR reads were re-called with MiXCR into one record per CDR3 protein. The table includes 170,000 or so distinct CDR3 sequences, about 95% detected once. This sample stems from a study of CD8 T cells in Susac syndrome. The source is a human donor with multiple sclerosis. V and J are TRBV29-1 and TRBJ2-3; 7 positions match TRBD2. Sample: CD8+ T cells from PBMCs. The CDR3 nucleotides read TGCAGCGTTGAAGGGGACGCTAGCGGAAGCACAGATACGCAGTATTTT. It encodes CSVEGDASGSTDTQYF.